This T cell receptor beta chain was recovered during a study of CD8 T cells in ankylosing spondylitis. Comments on this clonotype: Its specificity is unknown.

TCR beta libraries were made by quantitative 5'-RACE with molecular barcodes. TCRdb re-derived calls from the 5' RACE reads in MiXCR, one entry per CDR3 protein. This table has approximately 290,000 distinct CDR3 sequences, about a fifth appearing once. The CDR3 totals 16 residues. CDR1 SGHKS and CDR2 YYEKEE come from the germline V gene (reference sequence). Study-level results: Clones linked to disease, bearing a CD8+ phenotype, were relatively rare in peripheral blood. The study looked at matched synovial fluid samples from ankylosing spondylitis patients. Disease-linked clones were reported to be significantly enriched there. Ankylosing spondylitis blood seemed to carry a telltale TCR beta motif made of eight highly homologous variants.

This TCR came from a female donor with ankylosing spondylitis or in good health (not recorded which). The chain carries TRBV5-5 and TRBJ2-4; TRBD2 matches at 10 bases. The material sequenced was blood, either unsorted or a sorted T cell fraction (not recorded which). The CDR3 sequence is CISTLGLAGVRNIQYF. CDR3 nucleotides: TGTATCAGCACCTTGGGGCTAGCGGGGGTCAGAAACATTCAGTACTTC.